This TCR beta chain was sequenced in a study of T cell responses to AZD1222 COVID-19 vaccine. Study findings and constraints: When two AZD1222 doses had been given, Spike-specific TCR breadth and depth rose. Clonal diversity was possibly underestimated; the donors were predominantly white British and more often female. Researchers took repertoire samples only after the peak T cell response had come.

The method was immunoSEQ multiplex PCR; TCRdb's version includes in-frame clones alone and lacks a portion of them. This sample carries about 150,000 clones, about 92% of them seen once, and the ten largest clones take 2.5% to 4%. Timing groups of about 4 and about 12 weeks for second doses were pooled. A remark on this clone: Its matching antigen is unknown.

The V gene end was trimmed by 5 bases and the J gene end by 5 bases; junction bases not matched to a gene: 6. The CDR3 totals 15 residues. Per germline, CDR1 LNHDA and CDR2 SQIVND (reference sequence). This sample comprised peripheral blood, obtained 28 days after the second AZD1222 dose. This clonotype originated in an adult who received the AZD1222 COVID-19 vaccine. The chain couples TRBV19 to TRBJ1-5, with 10 bases aligning to TRBD1. CDR3 sequence: CASSLGTGAYQPQHF. The CDR3 DNA follows: TGTGCCAGTAGTCTTGGGACAGGGGCCTATCAGCCCCAGCATTTT.